One sample yielded the 17 T cell receptor beta chains listed below, sequenced in a study of T cells expressing NK-cell markers. Each CDR3 protein gets one entry in TCRdb, which reprocessed the 5' RACE reads and gives no DNA. The sample's table shows about 460,000 distinct CDR3 sequences. Material: blood T cells: a sorted CD56 or NKG2C T cell subset, CD4+ or CD8+ T cells, or bulk PBMC T cells (not recorded which). All receptors derive from a woman aged 50 to 65 in good health.

The chain carries TRBV11-1 and TRBJ2-2; with no DNA, the TCRdb D assignment of TRBD2 cannot be verified. The length of the CDR3 is 15 residues. CDR1 and CDR2 from the germline V gene are SGHAT and FQDESV (reference sequence). The CDR3 sequence: CASRPTSTNTGELFF.

The chain employs TRBV3-1 and TRBJ2-7. The CDR3 runs 15 residues. Germline CDR1 is LGHDT and CDR2 is YNNKEL (reference sequence). This CDR3 reads CASSLAGIQLYEQYF.

The rearrangement links TRBV29-1 to TRBJ1-1. CDR3 length equals 11 residues. From germline, CDR1 is SQVTM and CDR2 ANQGSEA. The CDR3 loop reads CSVPELGEAFF.

V gene TRBV5-4 combines with J gene TRBJ2-5; TCRdb designates TRBD2, a call that cannot be tested without DNA. Germline loops: CDR1 SGHNT, CDR2 YYREEE (reference sequence). The CDR3 consists of 17 residues. CDR3 residues: CASSLAPSGRASETQYF. Looking up the rest from reference TRBV5-4 and TRBJ2-5 gives the full variable domain: ETGVTQSPTHLIKTRGQQVTLRCSSQSGHNTVSWYQQALGQGPQFIFQYYREEENGRGNFPPRFSGLQFPNYSSELNVNALELDDSALYLCASSLAPSGRASETQYFGPGTRLLVL.

The chain couples TRBV13 to TRBJ2-7; TCRdb outputs TRBD2, but without DNA this stays unchecked. This CDR3 has 20 amino acids. Germline V lookup: CDR1 PRHDT, CDR2 FYEKMQ (reference sequence). The CDR3 protein is CASSWKTSGRAIDHLGEQYF.

The chain uses TRBV25-1 and TRBJ2-1; with no DNA, the TCRdb D assignment of TRBD1 cannot be verified. The CDR3 spans 16 residues. Germline V lookup: CDR1 MGHDK, CDR2 SYGVNS. This chain's CDR3 is CASSVRSGGAGNEQFF.

The chain recombines TRBV5-1 with TRBJ2-3; TCRdb indicates TRBD2, and absent DNA this call remains unverified. CDR3 length: 16 amino acids. Germline V lookup: CDR1 SGHRS, CDR2 YFSETQ. CDR3 protein: CASSLVGTSGTDTQYF.

The chain carries TRBV29-1 and TRBJ1-2; as DNA is missing, the TRBD1 call by TCRdb cannot be tested. The CDR3 consists of 11 residues. The germline gives CDR1 SQVTM, CDR2 ANQGSEA. CDR3 protein: CSVEPGNGYTF. The full variable domain, its missing parts supplied by reference TRBV29-1 and TRBJ1-2, is SAVISQKPSRDICQRGTSLTIQCQVDSQVTMMFWYRQQPGQSLTLIATANQGSEATYESGFVIDKFPISRPNLTFSTLTVSNMSPEDSSIYLCSVEPGNGYTFGSGTRLTVV.

This chain links TRBV27 with TRBJ2-3; TCRdb lists TRBD2, though no DNA is available to test this call. The V gene's germline CDR1 is MNHEY and CDR2 SMNVEV (reference sequence). The CDR3 is 16 amino acids. CDR3 region: CASRGGLAGATDTQYF.

The V gene is TRBV5-1, the J gene TRBJ2-5; TCRdb's D call, TRBD1, is unchecked because there is no DNA. Germline CDR1 and CDR2: SGHRS and YFSETQ. CDR3 size: 15 residues. This chain's CDR3 is CASRSRRSVQETQYF.

The chain combines TRBV14 with TRBJ2-1. Germline CDR1 SGHDN, CDR2 FVKESK. CDR3 length equals 16 residues. The CDR3 here is CASSQDSKGWYNEQFF. Combining the CDR3 with reference TRBV14 and TRBJ2-1 gives the whole variable domain EAGVTQFPSHSVIEKGQTVTLRCDPISGHDNLYWYRRVMGKEIKFLLHFVKESKQDESGMPNNRFLAERTGGTYSTLKVQPAELEDSGVYFCASSQDSKGWYNEQFFGPGTRLTVL.

The chain recombines TRBV5-6 with TRBJ2-2. The CDR3 runs 14 residues. Per germline, CDR1 SGHDT and CDR2 YYEEEE. CDR3 in amino acids: CASSLIVGAGELFF.

The chain carries TRBV20-1 and TRBJ2-1; absent DNA, TCRdb's TRBD1 call cannot be checked. Germline V gives CDR1 DFQATT, CDR2 SNEGSKA (reference sequence). The CDR3 sequence is 14 residues long. CDR3 sequence: CSAIGTGGLNEQFF.

The chain couples TRBV20-1 to TRBJ2-5; TCRdb indicates TRBD1, and absent DNA this call remains unverified. The CDR3 is made up of 14 amino acids. The germline gives CDR1 DFQATT, CDR2 SNEGSKA (reference sequence). This chain's CDR3 is CSARAPASQETQYF.

V and J are TRBV6-5 and TRBJ1-1; with no DNA, the TCRdb D assignment of TRBD1 cannot be verified. The CDR3 totals 16 residues. CDR1 MNHEY and CDR2 SVGAGI come from the germline V gene. Here the CDR3 reads CAVLPPLGQVNTEAFF.

The CDR3 protein is CASSLAGPGVYNEQFF. This rearrangement joins TRBV11-3 to TRBJ2-1; TCRdb reports TRBD1, a call that lacks DNA to check it against. CDR1 and CDR2 from the germline V gene are SGHNT and YENEEA. The CDR3 has 16 residues.

The chain recombines TRBV5-1 with TRBJ2-5; TCRdb picks TRBD1, but there is no DNA to check that call. Germline CDR1 is SGHRS and CDR2 is YFSETQ. The CDR3 totals 15 residues. Here the CDR3 reads CASSLAGQAGETQYF.